This TCR beta chain was recorded in a study of control samples from healthy donors and cancer patients (dated by TCRdb to about 2020). Trimmed from V: 4 bases; trimmed from J: 3 bases; junction bases lacking a gene match: 9. From a lookup of the germline V gene (reference sequence), CDR1 and CDR2 are SGHKS and YYEKEE. The CDR3 starts with the cysteine, ends with the phenylalanine, and has 18 residues. Just the 54-base CDR3 DNA is kept, in frame starting at base 1. Libraries were built with the immunoSEQ multiplex PCR assay. What TCRdb holds here is the immuneACCESS table cut down to in-frame rearrangements. Part of the clones is not present; checked against another copy, under half of the missing clones reflect an unresolved V gene, and the others are unexplained. The sample table records about 160,000 clones; about 95% of these occur just once. Less than 15% of the sample comes from the top ten.

To note about this clone: The clone's antigen remains unknown. No base quality values were provided; no much bigger clone lies one nucleotide off.

Sequenced input: PBMCs. The V and J segments used are TRBV5-5 and TRBJ2-5, with 16 bases aligning to TRBD2. The sequence came from a man aged 55 to 70 with colorectal cancer. The DNA reads as follows: TGTGCCAGCAGCGCGGCCGGGACTAGCGGGGGGGCGGAAGAGACCCAGTACTTC. It is translated as CASSAAGTSGGAEETQYF.